A single sample is the source of the 3 T cell receptor beta chains below, sequenced in a study of T cell responses to AZD1222 COVID-19 vaccine. Profiling relied on immunoSEQ multiplex PCR, and the TCRdb table lists in-frame clones only, not all of them. This sample yields roughly 180,000 clones, of which 87% are seen a single time; around 2.6% belongs to the top ten. The sample consisted of peripheral blood, taken on day 0 of AZD1222 vaccination. Receptors originate from an adult in good health.

In this sample, this clone turned up a few times. For the CDR3, the DNA is TGTGCCAGCAGCTTAACTAGGACCACCTACGAGCAGTACTTC. Protein sequence: CASSLTRTTYEQYF. The chain has TRBV11-2 and TRBJ2-7; possible D gene TRBD2, 5 bases. This CDR3 comprises 14 residues. Per germline, CDR1 SGHAT and CDR2 FQNNGV. V lost 2 bases and J 2 bases, leaving 10 bases between the germline ends. Complete variable domain (other parts from reference TRBV11-2 and TRBJ2-7): EAGVAQSPRYKIIEKRQSVAFWCNPISGHATLYWYQQILGQGPKLLIQFQNNGVVDDSQLPKDRFSAERLKGVDSTLKIQPAKLEDSAVYLCASSLTRTTYEQYFGPGTRLTVT.

V gene TRBV7-2 combines with J gene TRBJ1-2; TRBD1 matches at 9 bases. The CDR3 runs to 17 residues. V gave up 5 bases and J gave up 1 base; unmatched junction bases: 11. Germline V lookup: CDR1 SGHTA, CDR2 FQGNSA. CDR3 loop: CASSNIRGTGLNYGYTF. The CDR3 DNA follows: TGTGCCAGCAGCAACATACGGGGGACAGGGCTTAACTATGGCTACACCTTC.

The chain carries TRBV29-1 and TRBJ2-2; 8 bases are a match to TRBD2. This CDR3 is 14 amino acids long. The ends lost 4 bases at V and 2 bases at J; junction bases unmatched: 3. Germline CDR1 is SQVTM and CDR2 is ANQGSEA. For the CDR3, the DNA is TGCAGCGTTGCAGCGGGAGTTAACACCGGGGAGCTGTTTTTT. Translated, it gives CSVAAGVNTGELFF.